This T cell receptor beta chain was sequenced in a study of immune characterization of retroperitoneal liposarcoma. V gave up 4 bases and J gave up 4 bases; unmatched junction bases: 5. CDR1 and CDR2 (germline): SGHAT, FQNNGV. This CDR3 has 14 amino acids. MiXCR, applied by TCRdb to the PCR reads, yields one record per CDR3 protein. The profile shows roughly 10,000 distinct CDR3 sequences, approximately 22% of them singletons. The sequenced sample was blood. V and J are TRBV11-2 and TRBJ2-3, with 7 bases fitting TRBD1. This receptor was taken from a female donor with retroperitoneal liposarcoma. The CDR3 region is CASSSPTGPDTQYF. The DNA of the CDR3 is TGTGCCAGCAGCTCTCCGACAGGGCCAGATACGCAGTATTTT.